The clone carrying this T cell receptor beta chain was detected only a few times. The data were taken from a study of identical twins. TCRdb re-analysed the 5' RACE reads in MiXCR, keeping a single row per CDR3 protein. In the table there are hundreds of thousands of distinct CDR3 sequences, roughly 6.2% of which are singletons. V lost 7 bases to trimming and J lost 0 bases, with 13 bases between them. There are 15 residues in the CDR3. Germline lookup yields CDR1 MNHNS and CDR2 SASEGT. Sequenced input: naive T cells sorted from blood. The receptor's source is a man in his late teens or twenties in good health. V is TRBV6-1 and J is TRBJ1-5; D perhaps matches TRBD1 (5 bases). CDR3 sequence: CASIPDIISNQPQHF. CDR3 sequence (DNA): TGTGCCAGCATCCCGGACATCATTAGCAATCAGCCCCAGCATTTT.